One T cell receptor beta chain is described in this entry. This sample was taken from a study of shared clonotypes between healthy human individuals. Donation came from healthy HIV-negative adults that had no recent acute infections or vaccinations. Unsorted samples, those not sorted, used approximately 90 million PBMCs for genomic DNA. It was across several immunoSEQ plates that each subset's genomic DNA was evenly split. Loaded into unsorted PBMC replicate PCRs was around 300 ng DNA, roughly 31,000 T cell genomes. Repertoires were generated with immunoSEQ multiplex PCR, while TCRdb's copy carries only in-frame clones and drops some. The data show approximately 500,000 clones, almost 80% seen once. Germline V gene data show CDR1 as MDHEN and CDR2 as SYDVKM. V gave up 4 bases and J gave up 4 bases, with 8 bases separating them. The CDR3 is made up of 12 amino acids.

Sequencing was performed on PBMCs. The chain joins TRBV28 to TRBJ2-7; D ambiguous. This receptor was identified in a woman aged 40 to 55 in good health. Some clones in this sample may be carry-over from other donors' samples. The CDR3 nucleotides read TGTGCCAGCAGTTCCTTGAGGTACGAGCAGTACTTC. Protein product: CASSSLRYEQYF.